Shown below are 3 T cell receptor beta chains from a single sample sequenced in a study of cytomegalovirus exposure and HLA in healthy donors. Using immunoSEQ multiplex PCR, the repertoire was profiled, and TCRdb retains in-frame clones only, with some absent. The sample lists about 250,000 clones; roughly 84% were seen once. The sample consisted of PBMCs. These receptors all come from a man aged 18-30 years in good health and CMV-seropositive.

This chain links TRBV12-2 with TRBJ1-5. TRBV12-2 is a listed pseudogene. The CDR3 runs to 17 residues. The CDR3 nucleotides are TGTGCAAGTCGCTTAGAGAGTAAAGGGCCCCCTTCTCAACCCCAGCATTTT. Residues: CASRLESKGPPSQPQHF.

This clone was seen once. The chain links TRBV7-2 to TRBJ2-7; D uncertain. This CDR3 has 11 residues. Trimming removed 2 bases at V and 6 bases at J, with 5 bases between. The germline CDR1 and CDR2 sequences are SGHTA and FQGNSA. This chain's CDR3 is CASSLWGEQYF. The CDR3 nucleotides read TGTGCCAGCAGCTTATGGGGCGAGCAGTACTTC.

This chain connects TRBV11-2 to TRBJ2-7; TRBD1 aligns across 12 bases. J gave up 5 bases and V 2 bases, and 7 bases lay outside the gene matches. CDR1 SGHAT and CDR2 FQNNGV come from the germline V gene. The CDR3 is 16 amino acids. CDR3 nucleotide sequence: TGTGCCAGCAGCTTAATCAGGGGACAGGGGGCCCACGAGCAGTACTTC. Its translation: CASSLIRGQGAHEQYF. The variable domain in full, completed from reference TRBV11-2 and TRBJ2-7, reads EAGVAQSPRYKIIEKRQSVAFWCNPISGHATLYWYQQILGQGPKLLIQFQNNGVVDDSQLPKDRFSAERLKGVDSTLKIQPAKLEDSAVYLCASSLIRGQGAHEQYFGPGTRLTVT.